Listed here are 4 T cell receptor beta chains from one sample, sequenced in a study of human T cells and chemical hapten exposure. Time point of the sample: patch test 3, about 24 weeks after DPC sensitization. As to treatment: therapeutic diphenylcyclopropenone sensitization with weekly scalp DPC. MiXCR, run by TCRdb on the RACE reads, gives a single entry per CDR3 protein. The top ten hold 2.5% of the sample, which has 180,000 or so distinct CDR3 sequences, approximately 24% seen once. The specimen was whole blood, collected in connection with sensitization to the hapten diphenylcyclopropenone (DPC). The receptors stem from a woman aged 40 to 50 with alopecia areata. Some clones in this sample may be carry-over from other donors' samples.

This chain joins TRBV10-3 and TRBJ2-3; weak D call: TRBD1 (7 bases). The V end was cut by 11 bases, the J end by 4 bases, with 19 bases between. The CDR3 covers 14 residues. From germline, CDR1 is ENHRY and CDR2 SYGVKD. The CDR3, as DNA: TGTGCCTCCGGGGCAGGGGGGTTTGCAGATACGCAGTATTTT. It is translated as CASGAGGFADTQYF.

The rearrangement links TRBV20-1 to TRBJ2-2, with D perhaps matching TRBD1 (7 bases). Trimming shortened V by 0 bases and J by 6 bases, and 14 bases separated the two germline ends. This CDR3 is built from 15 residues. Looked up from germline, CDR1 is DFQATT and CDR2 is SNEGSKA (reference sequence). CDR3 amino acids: CSARDEGRGAGELFF. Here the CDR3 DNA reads TGCAGTGCTAGAGATGAGGGCAGGGGGGCCGGGGAGCTGTTTTTT.

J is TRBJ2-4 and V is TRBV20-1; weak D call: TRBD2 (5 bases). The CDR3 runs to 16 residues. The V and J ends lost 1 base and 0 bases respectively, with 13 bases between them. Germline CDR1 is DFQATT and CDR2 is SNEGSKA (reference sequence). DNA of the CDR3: TGCAGTGCTAGAGGTGGCCGGGGAGTAGCCAAAAACATTCAGTACTTC. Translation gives CSARGGRGVAKNIQYF.

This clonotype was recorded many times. The CDR3 coding sequence is TGTGCCAGCAGTTACGCGGGGGGGGGTCTCTACGAGCAGTACTTC. Translating gives CASSYAGGGLYEQYF. This chain joins TRBV6-5 and TRBJ2-7; TRBD2 aligns across 9 bases. CDR3 size: 15 residues. Losses at the gene ends were 2 bases for V and 3 bases for J; bases not matched to a gene: 5. Germline loops: CDR1 MNHEY, CDR2 SVGAGI.